A single sample gave rise to the 30 T cell receptor beta chains below, sequenced in a study of T-cell reconstitution after alpha-beta-depleted transplantation in children (dated by TCRdb to the mid-2010s). The library was generated by PCR. Sequencing was carried out with an Illumina HiSeq 2500. TCR library preparation used molecular barcoding, with unique molecular identifiers applied to normalize quantification of the TCRbeta repertoire. TCRdb handled the public reads itself, with Q25 trimming in fastp and clone calling in MiXCR, and kept productive beta chains. Each entry is one CDR3 protein sequence, shown with its most common DNA and genes. A total of hundreds of thousands of distinct CDR3 sequences appear in this sample, around 13% of them only once. Approximately 2.4% of the sample belongs to the ten largest clones. Sample: PBMCs from the stem cell graft donor, taken from the stem cell graft. The receptor set was obtained from a human donor who donated a stem cell graft to a child with acute lymphoblastic leukemia.

This clonotype was picked up a small number of times. The chain is built from TRBV4-3 and TRBJ2-7; D is uncertain. V lost 8 bases and J lost 7, with 15 bases in between. Germline CDR1 reads LGHNA; CDR2 reads YSLEER. This CDR3 contains 12 residues. CDR3 DNA: TGCGCCAGCCGCTCAGCAACCGTGGAGCAGTACTTC. Translating it yields CASRSATVEQYF.

This clonotype was counted between two and nine times. The V gene is TRBV30, the J gene TRBJ1-1; D gene ambiguous. Germline-derived CDR1 and CDR2 are GTSNPN and SVGIG (reference sequence). The CDR3 is 12 amino acids. V was pared by 1 base and J by 1 base, with 4 bases between. In nucleotides, the CDR3 is TGTGCCTGGAGTGACAGGAACACTGAAGCTTTCTTT. This sequence encodes CAWSDRNTEAFF.

There are many counts of this clonotype. The V gene is TRBV6-5, the J gene TRBJ2-2, with 10 nucleotides matching TRBD1. The V gene end was trimmed by 2 bases and the J gene end by 4 bases; junction bases not matched to a gene: 4. This CDR3 is 16 amino acids long. Looked up from germline, CDR1 is MNHEY and CDR2 is SVGAGI. Here the CDR3 reads CASSYGTGVTTGELFF. The CDR3 coding sequence is TGTGCCAGCAGTTACGGGACAGGGGTTACCACCGGGGAGCTGTTTTTT.

For this clonotype: A read error may explain this, as a much larger clone is one base away. The chain has TRBV14 and TRBJ2-1; D call uncertain. This CDR3 comprises 14 residues. Germline values: CDR1 SGHDN, CDR2 FVKESK. Written as DNA, the CDR3 is TGTGTCAGCAGCCACCTCTTCGGCCGAAGTGAGCAGTTCTTC. This gives the protein CVSSHLFGRSEQFF.

CDR3 bases: TGTGCTAGTGGTTGGGGGTTACCTGACAGGGGGCAAAGCGGGATCAAGGACACCGGGGAGCTGTTTTTT. Encoded protein: CASGWGLPDRGQSGIKDTGELFF. This chain connects TRBV12-5 to TRBJ2-2, with 10 positions matching TRBD1. After removal of 4 bases from V and 3 bases from J, the junction contained 26 bases not matched to a gene. CDR1 and CDR2 from the germline V gene are LGHNT and FRNRAP. This CDR3 is built from 23 residues.

This clonotype occurred a few times. V and J are TRBV7-9 and TRBJ1-4; the match to TRBD1 covers 10 bases. The length of the CDR3 is 16 residues. The junction had 13 bases not matched to a gene; V was cut back by 7 bases and J by 8 bases. From germline, CDR1 is SEHNR and CDR2 FQNEAQ (reference sequence). The CDR3 bases are TGTGCCAGCACCGTTTCGGGACAGGGGTTACGAGAAAAACTGTTTTTT. Translating it yields CASTVSGQGLREKLFF.

This clonotype was detected once. V is TRBV19 and J is TRBJ2-1, with D perhaps matching TRBD1 (5 bases). The CDR3 has 14 residues. V was cut by 3 bases and J by 8 bases, with 14 bases left in between. Germline CDR1 reads LNHDA; CDR2 reads SQIVND (reference sequence). The CDR3 loop is CASSMGWGRDEQFF. The CDR3 DNA reads as TGTGCCAGTAGTATGGGGTGGGGCCGGGATGAGCAGTTCTTC.

This clonotype was recorded at least ten times. This rearrangement joins TRBV6-5 to TRBJ2-7; D unclear. V lost 6 bases and J lost 4, with 13 bases in between. The CDR3 consists of 13 residues. The germline V gene encodes CDR1 MNHEY and CDR2 SVGAGI. The CDR3 sequence is CASSRSPWYEQYF. In nucleotides, the CDR3 is TGTGCCAGCAGCCGGTCCCCCTGGTACGAGCAGTACTTC.

This clonotype was seen many times. This chain uses TRBV12-3 or TRBV12-4 with TRBJ1-5; D unclear. The V and J ends lost 3 bases and 1 base respectively, with 10 bases between them. The CDR3 sequence is 15 residues long. The CDR3 coding sequence is TGTGCCAGCAGTTTTACTGGACCGAGCAATCAGCCCCAGCATTTT. Translated: CASSFTGPSNQPQHF.

This clonotype was seen many times. The chain has TRBV6-5 and TRBJ2-5, with 7 bases identical to TRBD1. Germline V gene lookup returns CDR1 MNHEY and CDR2 SVGAGI. Germline trimming cut 6 bases from V and 5 bases from J; bases unmatched to any gene: 9. This CDR3 comprises 14 residues. CDR3 loop: CASSRVGGRETQYF. The CDR3 coding sequence is TGTGCCAGCAGCCGGGTAGGGGGCCGGGAGACCCAGTACTTC.

This clonotype appeared many times. The rearrangement joins TRBV12-3 or TRBV12-4 to TRBJ2-1, with 9 bases lining up with TRBD2. The V and J ends lost 6 bases and 4 bases, in that order; junction bases with no gene match: 10. The CDR3 runs 16 residues. Here the CDR3 reads CASSPETSGLYNEQFF. The CDR3 coding sequence is TGTGCCAGCAGCCCGGAGACTAGCGGACTGTACAATGAGCAGTTCTTC.

This clonotype was detected many times. The chain links TRBV7-9 to TRBJ1-5; 8 positions agree with TRBD1. CDR1 and CDR2 (germline): SEHNR, FQNEAQ (reference sequence). The trim removed 6 bases at V and 2 bases at J, leaving 6 bases unmatched. This CDR3 is 15 amino acids long. CDR3 amino acids: CASSPDRGGNQPQHF. CDR3 nucleotide sequence: TGTGCCAGCAGTCCTGACAGGGGCGGCAATCAGCCCCAGCATTTT.

The gene calls are TRBV6-2 or TRBV6-3 and TRBJ1-2, with TRBD1 matching over 9 bases. In germline, CDR1 is MNHEY, CDR2 SVGEGT. Trimming took 5 bases from V and 6 from J; bases not matched to a gene: 10. This CDR3 has 15 amino acids. The CDR3 DNA follows: TGTGCCAGCAGTCGACGATTACAGGGGGCAGATGGCTACACCTTC. Protein sequence: CASSRRLQGADGYTF.

In its sample, this clonotype was seen many times. The genes are TRBV30 and TRBJ2-7; 9 bases fit TRBD1. This CDR3 has 13 residues. CDR1 and CDR2 (germline): GTSNPN, SVGIG (reference sequence). V trimming: 5 bases; J trimming: 5 bases; junction bases outside the gene matches: 7. The CDR3 region is CAWEGTGPHEQYF. The CDR3 nucleotides read TGTGCCTGGGAGGGGACAGGGCCACACGAGCAGTACTTC.

This clonotype has ten or more counts. The chain is built from TRBV9 and TRBJ2-3; D may be TRBD2 (6 bases). CDR3 length: 14 residues. Trimming took 3 bases from V and 2 from J, leaving 10 bases between them. Germline V gene sequence: CDR1 SGDLS, CDR2 YYNGEE. The CDR3 sequence: CASSEDYYTDTQYF. In DNA form, the CDR3 reads TGTGCCAGCAGCGAGGACTACTACACAGATACGCAGTATTTT.

As for this clonotype: No conserved phenylalanine or tryptophan ends this CDR3, so it is likely a read error. The chain is built from TRBV10-3 and TRBJ2-1; D not certain. V was cut by 4 bases and J by 5 bases, with 12 bases left in between. The CDR3 runs 14 residues. Germline V gene sequence: CDR1 ENHRY, CDR2 SYGVKD. The CDR3 loop is CAISAERTDNEQFL. The CDR3 DNA follows: TGTGCCATCAGTGCCGAGAGAACCGACAATGAGCAGTTCTTG.

The sample holds many counts of this clonotype. V is TRBV6-2 or TRBV6-3 and J is TRBJ2-7; D may correspond to TRBD1 or TRBD2 (6 bases each). This CDR3 is 16 amino acids long. The germline V and J ends were trimmed by 4 bases and 4 bases, with 20 bases remaining between them. Germline assignment: CDR1 MNHEY and CDR2 SVGEGT. The CDR3 reads CASSFGGTPSPYEQYF. CDR3 nucleotide sequence: TGTGCCAGCAGTTTTGGGGGGACACCTTCACCATACGAGCAGTACTTC.

This clonotype occurred once. The chain joins TRBV20-1 to TRBJ1-2; D is uncertain. CDR1 DFQATT and CDR2 SNEGSKA come from the germline V gene (reference sequence). Trimming removed 6 bases from V and 8 bases from J, with 16 bases in between. This CDR3 spans 12 amino acids. This chain's CDR3 is CSALTQRGGYTF. DNA of the CDR3: TGCAGTGCCCTTACCCAACGCGGGGGCTACACCTTC.

This clonotype was picked up many times. The chain uses TRBV5-1 and TRBJ2-7; 9 bases align to TRBD1. This CDR3 has 15 amino acids. Unmatched junction bases numbered 8, after V lost 4 bases and J lost 3 bases. Looked up from germline, CDR1 is SGHRS and CDR2 is YFSETQ. In nucleotides, the CDR3 is TGCGCCAGCAGCCCTACCGGGACAGGGAACTACGAGCAGTACTTC. Its translation is CASSPTGTGNYEQYF.

Many counts were recorded for this clonotype. CDR3 protein: CASSEGALGGTDTQYF. CDR3 in DNA: TGTGCCAGCAGCGAGGGCGCACTAGGAGGCACAGATACGCAGTATTTT. V and J are TRBV6-4 and TRBJ2-3; tentatively, D is TRBD2 (5 bases). The CDR3 extends over 16 amino acids. Germline V CDR1 and CDR2: MRHNA, SNTAGT. V was trimmed by 6 bases and J by 1 base, leaving 17 bases between them.

In this sample, this clonotype turned up many times. The chain carries TRBV20-1 and TRBJ2-1; no reliable D call. CDR1 DFQATT and CDR2 SNEGSKA come from the germline V gene (reference sequence). This CDR3 is 14 amino acids long. The CDR3 loop reads CRAHRAGSYNEQFF. The CDR3 bases are TGCAGAGCTCATAGGGCCGGCTCCTACAATGAGCAGTTCTTC.

At least ten counts were recorded for this clonotype. This chain links TRBV5-6 with TRBJ1-2; D uncertain. The germline V and J ends were trimmed by 3 bases and 4 bases, with 10 bases remaining between them. The CDR3 runs 13 residues. The germline V gene encodes CDR1 SGHDT and CDR2 YYEEEE. The CDR3 DNA sequence: TGTGCCAGCAGCTCCTCAACGGGCTATGGCTACACCTTC. This gives the protein CASSSSTGYGYTF.

This clonotype was seen ten or more times. The gene calls are TRBV9 and TRBJ2-1, with D tentatively TRBD2 (5 bases). V dropped 2 bases and J dropped 2 bases, with 11 bases sitting between them. The length of the CDR3 is 15 residues. Germline CDR1 and CDR2: SGDLS and YYNGEE. CDR3 in amino acids: CASSVGGRPYNEQFF. DNA of the CDR3: TGTGCCAGCAGCGTTGGCGGGCGACCCTACAATGAGCAGTTCTTC. Full variable domain (missing parts from reference TRBV9 and TRBJ2-1): DSGVTQTPKHLITATGQRVTLRCSPRSGDLSVYWYQQSLDQGLQFLIQYYNGEERAKGNILERFSAQQFPDLHSELNLSSLELGDSALYFCASSVGGRPYNEQFFGPGTRLTVL.

This clonotype was recorded at least ten times. The genes are TRBV7-2 and TRBJ2-5; the match to TRBD1 covers 7 bases. The CDR3 consists of 15 residues. Germline lookup yields CDR1 SGHTA and CDR2 FQGNSA. V was pared by 1 base and J by 2 bases, with 4 bases of the junction left unmatched. The CDR3 DNA sequence: TGTGCCAGCAGCTTAGGACAGGGAAGGCAAGAGACCCAGTACTTC. Translation gives CASSLGQGRQETQYF. Supplemented by reference TRBV7-2 and TRBJ2-5, the full variable domain reads GAGVSQSPSNKVTEKGKDVELRCDPISGHTALYWYRQSLGQGLEFLIYFQGNSAPDKSGLPSDRFSAERTGGSVSTLTIQRTQQEDSAVYLCASSLGQGRQETQYFGPGTRLLVL.

The chain combines TRBV11-3 with TRBJ2-3; D remains ambiguous. The CDR3 runs to 14 residues. The V end was cut by 3 bases, the J end by 6 bases, with 13 bases between. Germline lookup yields CDR1 SGHNT and CDR2 YENEEA. The CDR3 nucleotides are TGTGCCAGCAGCTTGGGGTCTGCCTCGGATACGCAGTATTTT. Its translation: CASSLGSASDTQYF.

This clonotype was seen at least ten times. The genes are TRBV29-1 and TRBJ2-2, with D possibly TRBD2 on 5 matching bases. The germline CDR1 and CDR2 sequences are SQVTM and ANQGSEA. This CDR3 comprises 15 residues. V shed 3 bases and J shed 4 bases, with 15 bases lying between them. Here the CDR3 reads CSVDGGGSSTGELFF. The CDR3 bases are TGCAGCGTTGATGGAGGAGGAAGTAGCACCGGGGAGCTGTTTTTT.

The chain uses TRBV5-4 and TRBJ2-2; no clear D gene. The V gene's germline CDR1 is SGHNT and CDR2 YYREEE (reference sequence). CDR3 length: 15 amino acids. Trimming cost V 4 bases and J 8 bases, with 18 bases left between them. The CDR3 protein is CASSNRSILGGELFF. As DNA, the CDR3 is TGTGCCAGCAGCAACCGGTCAATATTGGGTGGGGAGCTGTTTTTT.

In regard to this clonotype: With a much larger clone just one base away, this may be a read error. The V call is TRBV6-4, the J call TRBJ2-2; TRBD1 agrees at 8 bases. The V gene's germline CDR1 is MRHNA and CDR2 SNTAGT. With V trimmed by 6 bases and J by 0 bases, 6 bases remained unmatched. The CDR3 covers 16 residues. The CDR3 bases are TGTGCCAGCAGCAAAGGACAGGGAACGAACACCGGGGAGCTGTTTTTT. Protein sequence: CASSKGQGTNTGELFF.

This clonotype has at least ten counts. The rearrangement uses TRBV5-1 and TRBJ2-3; 9 bases are a match to TRBD2. Per germline, CDR1 SGHRS and CDR2 YFSETQ. J lost 0 bases, V lost 4 bases, and 6 bases had no gene match. CDR3 length: 16 residues. The CDR3 spells CASSDGTSGSTDTQYF. CDR3 bases: TGCGCCAGCAGCGATGGTACTAGCGGGAGCACAGATACGCAGTATTTT.

V gene TRBV7-2 combines with J gene TRBJ2-6; possible D gene TRBD1, 6 bases. CDR3 size: 17 residues. Trimming took 3 bases from V and 0 from J, leaving 12 bases between them. Germline CDR1 is SGHTA and CDR2 is FQGNSA. CDR3 coding DNA: TGTGCCAGCAGCTTGGACAGCGGTCACTCTGGGGCCAACGTCCTGACTTTC. This encodes CASSLDSGHSGANVLTF.